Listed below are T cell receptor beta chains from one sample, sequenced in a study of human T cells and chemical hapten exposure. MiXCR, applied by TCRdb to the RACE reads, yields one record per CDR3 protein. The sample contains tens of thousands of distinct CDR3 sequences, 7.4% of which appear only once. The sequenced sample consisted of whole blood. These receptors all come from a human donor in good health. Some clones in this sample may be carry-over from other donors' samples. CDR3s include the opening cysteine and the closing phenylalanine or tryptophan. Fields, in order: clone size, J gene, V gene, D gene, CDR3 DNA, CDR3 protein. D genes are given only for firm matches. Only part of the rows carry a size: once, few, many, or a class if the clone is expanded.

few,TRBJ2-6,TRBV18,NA,TGTGCCAGCTCACCAGTTGGGGCCAACGTCCTGACTTTC,CASSPVGANVLTF
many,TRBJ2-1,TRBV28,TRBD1,TGTGCCAGCAGTCCCATAGACAGGGGTGGGCAGTTCTTC,CASSPIDRGGQFF
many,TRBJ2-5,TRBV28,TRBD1,TGTGCCAGCAGTTTATGGCGTGGACAGGGGTCTCAAGAGACCCAGTACTTC,CASSLWRGQGSQETQYF
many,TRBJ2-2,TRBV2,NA,TGTGCCAGCAGTGTAGGCCACACCGGGGAGCTGTTTTTT,CASSVGHTGELFF
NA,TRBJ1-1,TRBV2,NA,TGTGCCAGCAGTGATGGGGAAGGAGCTTTCTTT,CASSDGEGAFF
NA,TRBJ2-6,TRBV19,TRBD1,TGTGCCAGTAGTATTTTGCAGGGGGAAGCTGGGGCCAACGTCCTGACTTTC,CASSILQGEAGANVLTF
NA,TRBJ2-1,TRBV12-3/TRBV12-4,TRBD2,TGTGCCAGCAGTTTAAGGACTAGCGGGGGGGGCAGGTGGGCGCATGAGCAGTTCTTC,CASSLRTSGGGRWAHEQFF
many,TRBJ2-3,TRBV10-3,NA,TGTGCCATCAAAAACGGGGGAGAAGATACGCAGTATTTT,CAIKNGGEDTQYF
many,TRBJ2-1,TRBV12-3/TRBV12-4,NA,TGTGCCAGCAGTTTATTGGGACGATCGGAGGGTGAGCAGTTCTTC,CASSLLGRSEGEQFF
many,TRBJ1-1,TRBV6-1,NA,TGTGCCAGCAGTGTCATGGGGGAGGGCACTGAAGCTTTCTTT,CASSVMGEGTEAFF
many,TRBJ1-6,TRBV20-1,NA,TGCAGTGCCCGACAGGCCTCGGAGGCTCTGGATAATTCACCCCTCCACTTT,CSARQASEALDNSPLHF
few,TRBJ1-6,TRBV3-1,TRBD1,TGTGCCAGCAGCCAGCGGACAGGCGCCATCAATTCACCCCTCCACTTT,CASSQRTGAINSPLHF
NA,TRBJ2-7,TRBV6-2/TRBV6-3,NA,TGTGCCAGCAGTTACACCGCCGAGCAGTACTTC,CASSYTAEQYF
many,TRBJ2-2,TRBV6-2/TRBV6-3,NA,TGTGCCAGCAGTTACTCAACTAGCTCCGGGGAGCTGTTTTTT,CASSYSTSSGELFF
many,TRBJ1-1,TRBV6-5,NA,TGTGCCAGCAGTTACTCCTCCCGACCCCGGACTGAAGCTTTCTTT,CASSYSSRPRTEAFF
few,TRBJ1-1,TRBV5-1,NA,TGCGCCAGCAGCGCAGAATCGAACACTGAAGCTTTCTTT,CASSAESNTEAFF
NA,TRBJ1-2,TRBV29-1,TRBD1,TGCAGCGTGGGACAGAGCGGCTACACCTTC,CSVGQSGYTF
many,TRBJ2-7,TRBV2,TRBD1,TGTGCCAGCAGTGGACAGGGCGCTTCCTACGAGCAGTACTTC,CASSGQGASYEQYF
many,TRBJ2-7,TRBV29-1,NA,TGCAGCGTTGGGACACCCTCCTACGAGCAGTACTTC,CSVGTPSYEQYF
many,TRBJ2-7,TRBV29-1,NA,TGCAGCGTTGTAGGGGGGGTCCTGAGTGAGCAGTACTTC,CSVVGGVLSEQYF
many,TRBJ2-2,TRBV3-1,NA,TGTGCCAGCAGCCAAGGGGTTTCGTCGGGGATCACCGGGGAGCTGTTTTTT,CASSQGVSSGITGELFF
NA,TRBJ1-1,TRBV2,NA,TGTGCCAGCAATGAAGCTCCCGGGGGTAGGGGCACTGAAGCTTTCTTT,CASNEAPGGRGTEAFF
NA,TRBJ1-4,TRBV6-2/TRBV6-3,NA,TGTGCCAGCCAAGGACAGCCAAATTCGGAAAAACTGTTTTTT,CASQGQPNSEKLFF
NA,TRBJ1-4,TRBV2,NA,TGTGCCAGCACTGCAGGGTGTTACGAAAAACTGTTTTTT,CASTAGCYEKLFF
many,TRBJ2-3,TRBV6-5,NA,TGTGCCAGCACCTTGGACACCCGCACAGATACGCAGTATTTT,CASTLDTRTDTQYF
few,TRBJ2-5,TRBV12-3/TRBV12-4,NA,TGTGCCAGCAGTCTTCGGGCCCCCGGAGCGGAGACCCAGTACTTC,CASSLRAPGAETQYF
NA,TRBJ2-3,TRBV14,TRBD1,TGTGCCAGCAGCCAAGGACCCAGGACAGGGGTCCGCACAGATACGCAGTATTTT,CASSQGPRTGVRTDTQYF
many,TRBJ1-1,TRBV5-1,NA,TGCGCCAGCAGCTTGGGAGGGCCCACTGAAGCTTTCTTT,CASSLGGPTEAFF
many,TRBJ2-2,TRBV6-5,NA,TGTGCCAGCAGTTTACAGGGTCGGGGCACCGGGGAGCTGTTTTTT,CASSLQGRGTGELFF
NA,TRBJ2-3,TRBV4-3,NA,TGCGCCAGCAGCCAAACCCTAGGGAGCACAGATACGCAGTATTTT,CASSQTLGSTDTQYF
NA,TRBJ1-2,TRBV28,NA,TGTGCCAGCAGTTTAAGGTCACAGGGAAGTCAGGGCGACACCTTC,CASSLRSQGSQGDTF
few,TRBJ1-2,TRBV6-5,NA,TGTGCCAGCAGTTACTGGGGTCCCCGGGGGCAGTACTATGGCTACACCTTC,CASSYWGPRGQYYGYTF
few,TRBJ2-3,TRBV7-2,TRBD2,TGTGCCAGCAGCTCAGCGGGAGCCACGCAGTATTTT,CASSSAGATQYF
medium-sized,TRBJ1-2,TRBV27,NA,TGTGCCAGCAGTCTCAGCCCCCCTGTCTATGGCTACACCTTC,CASSLSPPVYGYTF
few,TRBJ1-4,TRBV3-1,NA,TGTGCCAGCAGCCAAGGCAGGAACGATGAAAAACTGTTTTTT,CASSQGRNDEKLFF
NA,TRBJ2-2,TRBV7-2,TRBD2,TGTGCCAGCAGCTTAGTGGGACTAGGGTTAACCGGGGAGCTGTTTTTT,CASSLVGLGLTGELFF
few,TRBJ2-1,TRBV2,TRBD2,TGTGCCAGCAGGGAAATTCCTAGCGGGGCAGCTTACAATGAGCAGTTCTTC,CASREIPSGAAYNEQFF
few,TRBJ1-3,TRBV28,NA,TGTGCCAGCAGGCCGGGACATAATGGTGGAAACACCATATATTTT,CASRPGHNGGNTIYF
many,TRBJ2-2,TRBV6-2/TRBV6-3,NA,TGTGCCAGCAGCCGACTTCTACGTGGTGCCGGGGAGCTGTTTTTT,CASSRLLRGAGELFF
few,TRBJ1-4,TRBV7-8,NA,TGTGCCAGCAGCTTAGGGGTAGGACTAAATGAAAAACTGTTTTTT,CASSLGVGLNEKLFF
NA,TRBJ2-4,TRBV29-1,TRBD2,TGCAGCGCCTTAGCGGGAGGGTCCTTAGCCAAAAACATTCAGTACTTC,CSALAGGSLAKNIQYF
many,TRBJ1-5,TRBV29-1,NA,TGCAGCGTTCTGACAGGAGGTAGCAATCAGCCCCAGCATTTT,CSVLTGGSNQPQHF